This note documents a single TCR beta chain sequence. The target antigen is unknown. The CDR3 contains 15 residues. Germline V gene data show CDR1 as SQVTM and CDR2 as ANQGSEA. The data were taken from a study of CXCR3-negative and CXCR3-positive naive CD8 T cells. Study-wide background: Summed over all libraries, TRB reads came to about 140 million, with about 1.5 +/- 0.3 million per library. Study-wide results and caveats: Higher TRB CDR3 hydrophobicity marked CXCR3-positive naive cells relative to CXCR3-negative naive cells. Naive subsets did not differ in surface CD5, and the authors estimated TCR strength using properties of the TRB CDR3. Memory CD8+ T cell repertoires were far less diverse than both naive subsets.

5' RACE with UMI labels generated the TRB cDNA libraries. TCRdb re-called the 5' RACE reads, yielding one record per CDR3 amino acid sequence without DNA. Its listing shows around 88,000 distinct CDR3 sequences. The sequence derives from a human donor in good health. Some clones in this sample may be carry-over from other donors' samples. Material: naive CXCR3+ CD8+ T cells from blood. Subset denoted: CD45RO-CCR7+CD27+CD95- naive CD8+ T cells expressing CXCR3 (TNR3+). The V gene is TRBV29-1, the J gene TRBJ2-2; TCRdb's assignment of TRBD1 cannot be checked, as there is no DNA. The CDR3 sequence: CSVEGGTGVVGELFF.